One sample yielded the 6 T cell receptor beta chains listed below, sequenced in a study of OX40 agonist ivuxolimab in advanced cancers. Assay: immunoSEQ multiplex PCR; the TCRdb copy retains only in-frame clones and omits some. The sample lists tens of thousands of clones; roughly 84% were seen once. The starting material was CD4+ or CD8+ T cells sorted from blood, obtained in a trial of the OX40 agonist ivuxolimab. The receptors here all came from an adult with an advanced solid tumor such as melanoma, head and neck, liver or kidney cancer.

This rearrangement joins TRBV19 to TRBJ2-7, with 7 positions matching TRBD1. Germline V gives CDR1 LNHDA, CDR2 SQIVND (reference sequence). CDR3 size: 13 residues. Unmatched junction bases numbered 5, after V lost 8 bases and J lost 1 base. CDR3 DNA: TGTGCCAGTTCGGGACAGTCATCCTACGAGCAGTACTTC. Translated: CASSGQSSYEQYF.

Note on this clone: The junction departs from the called germline gene at one end, perhaps through a read error. The J gene is TRBJ2-1, the V gene TRBV10-3; TRBD2 agrees at 7 bases. CDR1 is ENHRY and CDR2 is SYGVKD in the germline V gene. The CDR3 contains 13 residues. The CDR3 reads CAIRGREYSEQFF. The CDR3 DNA follows: TGTGCCATCAGGGGGCGGGAGTACAGTGAGCAGTTCTTC.

The V gene is TRBV29-1, the J gene TRBJ1-1; 10 nucleotides align to TRBD1. Germline values: CDR1 SQVTM, CDR2 ANQGSEA. Unmatched junction bases numbered 6, after V lost 7 bases and J lost 1 base. This CDR3 spans 14 amino acids. Written as DNA, the CDR3 is TGCAGCGCTGGACAGGGGGTATGGAACACTGAAGCTTTCTTT. It translates to CSAGQGVWNTEAFF.

The V gene is TRBV7-9, the J gene TRBJ2-5; D may be TRBD1 (5 bases). The CDR3 has 14 residues. Germline values: CDR1 SEHNR, CDR2 FQNEAQ (reference sequence). V dropped 0 bases and J dropped 0 bases, with 5 bases sitting between them. CDR3 in DNA: TGTGCCAGCAGCTTAGCAGGGGACCAAGAGACCCAGTACTTC. Residues: CASSLAGDQETQYF. The full variable domain, with the rest looked up from reference TRBV7-9 and TRBJ2-5, is DTGVSQNPRHKITKRGQNVTFRCDPISEHNRLYWYRQTLGQGPEFLTYFQNEAQLEKSRLLSDRFSAERPKGSFSTLEIQRTEQGDSAMYLCASSLAGDQETQYFGPGTRLLVL.

This chain links TRBV21-1 with TRBJ1-3. TRBV21-1 is listed as a pseudogene. The CDR3 runs 15 residues. As DNA, the CDR3 is TGTGCCAGCAGCAAAGTGTGGAACTCTGGAAACACCATATATTTT. It encodes CASSKVWNSGNTIYF.

This clone is a singleton in its sample. The genes are TRBV11-2 and TRBJ2-5, with 8 bases matching TRBD1. The V gene's germline CDR1 is SGHAT and CDR2 FQNNGV. J gave up 5 bases and V 3 bases, and 8 bases lay outside the gene matches. This CDR3 spans 15 amino acids. In nucleotides, the CDR3 is TGTGCCAGCAGCTTTGGGGCAGGGGGCGCGGAGACCCAGTACTTC. It is translated as CASSFGAGGAETQYF. Filled out from reference TRBV11-2 and TRBJ2-5, the complete variable domain reads EAGVAQSPRYKIIEKRQSVAFWCNPISGHATLYWYQQILGQGPKLLIQFQNNGVVDDSQLPKDRFSAERLKGVDSTLKIQPAKLEDSAVYLCASSFGAGGAETQYFGPGTRLLVL.